This TCR beta chain was identified during a study of T cell responses to AZD1222 COVID-19 vaccine (dated by TCRdb to the early 2020s). In terms of the full investigation: AZD1222 recipients whose second dose came at about 4 weeks and those whose second dose came at about 12 weeks were combined into one group, since spike-specific TCR depth and breadth did not differ between the two schedules. TCR sequencing covered 233 trial participants: about 210 given two doses of AZD1222 and around 25 given two doses of MenACWY control vaccine. Trial participants were enrolled by age into 18-55, 56-69 and 70-plus year subgroups, with 148, 28 and 57 TCR-sequenced participants respectively. Beyond this particular receptor, the publication reports: The whole spike protein was spanned by vaccine-associated CD4 TCRs, and dominant responses were seen in regions 160-218 and 743-854. Because no day 14 peak-response samples were available, repertoires were characterized only after the peak T cell response. The 56-69-year group was small, and its depth increase did not reach significance, likely because of low power. Reportedly, close to half of the unique spike-specific TCRs recognized epitopes lying outside the regions that are mutated in the B.1.351 and B.1.1.7 variants. Conclusions about previously exposed vaccinees were limited because only five to seven AZD1222 recipients were SARS-CoV-2 seropositive at baseline. A significant rise in spike-specific TCR breadth and depth was observed after two AZD1222 doses relative to day 0 and relative to MenACWY recipients. Participants were mostly white British, with more females than males. The authors suggested clonal diversity may have been underestimated.

Notes on this clone: The antigen this receptor binds is unknown. No much larger clonotype is one base removed from it; base qualities were not supplied.

The time point label on this specimen signifies: baseline before first vaccination. The vaccinee samples were drawn from two UK trials, COV001 and COV002, one of which was a single-blind randomized controlled phase 2/3 trial testing AZD1222 (ChAdOx1 nCoV-19) in healthy adults. Trial participant PBMC samples were collected at day 0 and day 28 after the second dose for TCRbeta chain sequencing. The CDR3 regions of human TCRbeta chains were analyzed by immunosequencing. In the authors' own workflow: Repertoire TCRs were checked for matches against a reference library of SARS-CoV-2-specific TCRs that had been generated using the MIRA antigen-specificity platform. Breadth meant the fraction of unique TCRs that were SARS-CoV-2-associated, whereas depth meant the fraction of total T cells that were SARS-CoV-2-associated. Each spike-specific TCR was assigned to its reactive spike region and to a CD4 or CD8 class using the MIRA data. Log10-transformed breadth and depth values were compared by one-way ANOVA with Sidak's multiple comparisons tests. TCRdb re-hosts the immuneACCESS table, in-frame sequences only. Its copies lack some clones; in the studies checked, an unresolved V gene accounts for under half of them, and the cause for the rest is not known. That table furnishes V, J and clone size, whereas the DNA furnished D and trimming. A total of some 120,000 clones appear in this sample, about 92% of them only once. Approximately 1% of the sample is held by the ten biggest clonotypes.

From the germline V gene, CDR1 is MDHEN and CDR2 is SYDVKM. The CDR3 sequence holds 15 residues, the cysteine and phenylalanine included. Of the read, only the CDR3 DNA is kept; its 45 bases are in frame from base 1. V has 10 bases trimmed and J has 7 bases trimmed; junction bases matching no gene number 13. The chain is assembled from TRBV28 and TRBJ2-1, and 10 bases in between align with TRBD2. The sequencing here drew on peripheral blood, taken on day 0 of AZD1222 vaccination. The receptor was derived from an adult in good health. The CDR3 reads CAIMKAGGPSNEQFF. The nucleotide sequence is TGTGCCATCATGAAAGCGGGAGGGCCGAGTAATGAGCAGTTCTTC.